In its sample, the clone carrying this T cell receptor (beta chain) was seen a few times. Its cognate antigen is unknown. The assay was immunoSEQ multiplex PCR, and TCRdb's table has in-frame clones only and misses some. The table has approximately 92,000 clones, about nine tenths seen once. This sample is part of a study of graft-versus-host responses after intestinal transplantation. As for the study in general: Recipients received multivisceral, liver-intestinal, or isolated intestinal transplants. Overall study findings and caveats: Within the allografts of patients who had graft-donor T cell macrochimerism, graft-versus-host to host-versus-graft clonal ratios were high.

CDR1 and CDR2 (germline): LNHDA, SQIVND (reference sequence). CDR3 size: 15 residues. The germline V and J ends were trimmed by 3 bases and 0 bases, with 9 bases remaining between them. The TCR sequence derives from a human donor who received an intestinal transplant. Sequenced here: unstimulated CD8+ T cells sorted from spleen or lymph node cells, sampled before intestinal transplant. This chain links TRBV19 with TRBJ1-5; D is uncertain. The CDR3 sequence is CASSMSAYSNQPQHF. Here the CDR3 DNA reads TGTGCCAGTAGTATGAGTGCATATAGCAATCAGCCCCAGCATTTT.